These T cell receptor beta chains were read from a single sample in a study of blood T cell repertoires in COVID-19. This table comes from immunoSEQ multiplex PCR, and its TCRdb copy is limited to in-frame clones, with some not included. The table includes about 160,000 clones, approximately 85% detected once. Material for sequencing was peripheral blood. The receptors were gathered from a man older than 75 with COVID-19, enrolled during active disease. The CDR3 runs from the conserved cysteine through the conserved F or W. A D gene is named only where the DNA matches it firmly. Clone size, where shown, is once, few, many, or a class for clones that have expanded.

d_gene	v_gene	j_gene	abundance	CDR3nt	CDR3aa
-	TRBV7-3	TRBJ2-5	-	TGTGCCAGCAGCTTAACAGGGGTGGGGGAGACCCAGTACTTC	CASSLTGVGETQYF
-	TRBV7-2	TRBJ2-7	-	TGTGCCAGCAGCTTAGGCTCGGAGGGGGCAAGGTACGAGCAGTACTTC	CASSLGSEGARYEQYF
-	TRBV6-1	TRBJ1-1	-	TGTGCCAGCAGTGAATTGGCAGGGGCTTCGAGGACTGAAGCTTTCTTT	CASSELAGASRTEAFF
-	TRBV6-1	TRBJ2-4	-	TGTGCCAGCAGTGAAGCGGGGACAACTCAGTACTTC	CASSEAGTTQYF
-	TRBV15	TRBJ2-7	-	TGTGCCACCAGCAGCGGGAACTCCTACGAGCAGTACTTC	CATSSGNSYEQYF
-	TRBV25-1	TRBJ2-5	many	TGTGCCAGCAGTGCCCCCTTAGAGACCCAGTACTTC	CASSAPLETQYF
-	TRBV19	TRBJ1-2	-	TGTGCCAGTTCAAGCAGGGTTGGGTATGGCTACACCTTC	CASSSRVGYGYTF
-	TRBV15	TRBJ1-2	-	TGTGCCACCAGCAGAGATGAGGGAGCCTATGGCTACACCTTC	CATSRDEGAYGYTF
TRBD2	TRBV19	TRBJ2-5	-	TGTGCCAGTAGTGGCCAGCGGGGGGCAGAGACCCAGTACTTC	CASSGQRGAETQYF
-	TRBV11-2	TRBJ1-5	-	TGTGCCAGCAGCGTTTCTCGGGGGAATCAGCCCCAGCATTTT	CASSVSRGNQPQHF
-	TRBV6-2/TRBV6-3	TRBJ1-4	-	TGTGCCAGCAGTTACCTGGACAGCGTCGATGAAAAACTGTTTTTT	CASSYLDSVDEKLFF
-	TRBV20-1	TRBJ2-1	once	TGCAGTGCCTACGGACTGAGTGAGCAGTTCTTC	CSAYGLSEQFF
TRBD1	TRBV3-1/TRBV3-2	TRBJ1-2	-	TGTGCCAGCAGGGCAAGACAGGGCACCTATGGCTACACCTTC	CASRARQGTYGYTF
TRBD1	TRBV7-9	TRBJ2-7	-	TGTGCCAGCAGCCCAGGGGGACAGGGAGGCGAGCAGTACTTC	CASSPGGQGGEQYF
-	TRBV7-2	TRBJ1-1	-	TGTGCCAGCAGCCCCAATACTAAAGTGAACACTGAAGCTTTCTTT	CASSPNTKVNTEAFF
-	TRBV5-1	TRBJ2-7	few	TGCGCCAGCAGCTTGGAAGAGGGTTACGAGCAGTACTTC	CASSLEEGYEQYF
TRBD1	TRBV19	TRBJ2-1	once	TGTGCCAGTTGTAGGACAGGGGTCAGAAATGAGCAGTTCTTC	CASCRTGVRNEQFF
-	TRBV29-1	TRBJ1-2	once	TGCAGCGTTCTTACTGCGGAGGGCTACACCTTC	CSVLTAEGYTF
TRBD1	TRBV19	TRBJ1-6	-	TGTGCCAGTAGTCCTCGCAAGGGGGCAGGGGATTCACCCCTCCACTTT	CASSPRKGAGDSPLHF
-	TRBV6-5	TRBJ1-1	-	TGTGCCAGCAGTTACTCAAGTGGGAGAGCTTTCTTT	CASSYSSGRAFF
-	TRBV5-1	TRBJ2-5	-	TGCGCCAGCAGCTTGATCCCAGGCAAGCAAGAGACCCAGTACTTC	CASSLIPGKQETQYF
TRBD1	TRBV28	TRBJ1-2	-	TGTGCCAGCAGTTTGGTGGGTCAGGGGGTTGGCTACACCTTC	CASSLVGQGVGYTF
TRBD1	TRBV10-1	TRBJ1-4	-	TGCGCCAGCAGTGACGGGGGACAGGGAAGAGAAAAACTGTTTTTT	CASSDGGQGREKLFF
-	TRBV5-1	TRBJ1-4	-	TGCGCCAGCAGCTTCGGGGCAACTAATGAAAAACTGTTTTTT	CASSFGATNEKLFF
-	TRBV9	TRBJ1-3	-	TGTGCCAGCAGCGTAGAACCAGGGAAAGGAAACACCATATATTTT	CASSVEPGKGNTIYF
-	TRBV25-1	TRBJ1-1	few	TGTGCCAGCAGTGGGTGGGGGGGGCTGACTGAAGCTTTCTTT	CASSGWGGLTEAFF
-	TRBV18	TRBJ1-2	-	TGTGCCAGCTCACCAATCAGCGGGGGGCGGGATGGCTACACCTTC	CASSPISGGRDGYTF
-	TRBV5-1	TRBJ1-1	few	TGCGCCAGCAGTATCCCGGGAGTTGAAGCTTTCTTT	CASSIPGVEAFF
TRBD1	TRBV28	TRBJ1-6	few	TGTGCCAGCAGTCGTCTGGGACAGGGGTCACCCCTCCACTTT	CASSRLGQGSPLHF
-	TRBV7-8	TRBJ1-5	-	TGTGCCAGCAGGTTACCGGGAACCCACAATCAGCCCCAGCATTTT	CASRLPGTHNQPQHF
-	TRBV7-2	TRBJ1-2	-	TGTGCCAGCAGCTTAGTAGGGGGGGCAGCTAACTATGGCTACACCTTC	CASSLVGGAANYGYTF
TRBD1	TRBV19	TRBJ2-3	once	TGTGCCAGTAGTACCCAGGGGGTGGGGGCAGATACGCAGTATTTT	CASSTQGVGADTQYF
TRBD2	TRBV7-6	TRBJ2-7	-	TGTGCCAGCAGCCAATTGGGGGGGACCGAGCAGTACTTC	CASSQLGGTEQYF
-	TRBV5-6	TRBJ2-5	-	TGTGCCAGCTATCGAGGGGGGACCCAGTACTTC	CASYRGGTQYF
TRBD1	TRBV5-5	TRBJ2-7	-	TGTGCCAGCAGCTCCGGACAGGGCTACGAGCAGTACTTC	CASSSGQGYEQYF
-	TRBV6-5	TRBJ1-5	-	TGTGCCAGCAGAAGGGGCCGGGGCAATCAGCCCCAGCATTTT	CASRRGRGNQPQHF
TRBD1	TRBV5-6	TRBJ2-7	-	TGTGCCAGCAGCTTTTTGGACAGGCTCTCCTACGAGCAGTACTTC	CASSFLDRLSYEQYF
-	TRBV24-1	TRBJ1-1	once	TGTGCCACCAGTGACTGGGACAACGGTGAAGCTTTCTTT	CATSDWDNGEAFF
TRBD1	TRBV6-5	TRBJ1-3	once	TGTGCCAGCAGTCAGGACAGGGGGGATAACACCATATATTTT	CASSQDRGDNTIYF
-	TRBV10-3	TRBJ1-6	-	TGTGCCATCAGTGATCCGAATTCACCCCTCCACTTT	CAISDPNSPLHF
TRBD1	TRBV6-5	TRBJ2-3	-	TGTGCCAGCAGTTTAGGAGAGGGGGCCTTCCGCACGCAGTATTTT	CASSLGEGAFRTQYF